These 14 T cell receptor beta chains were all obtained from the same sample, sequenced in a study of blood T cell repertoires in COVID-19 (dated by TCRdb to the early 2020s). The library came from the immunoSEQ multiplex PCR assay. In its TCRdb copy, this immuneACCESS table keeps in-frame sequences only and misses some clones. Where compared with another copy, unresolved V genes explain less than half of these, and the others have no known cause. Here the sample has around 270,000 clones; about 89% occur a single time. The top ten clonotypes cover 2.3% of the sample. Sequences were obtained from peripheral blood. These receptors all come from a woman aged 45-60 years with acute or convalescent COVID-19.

The CDR3 is CASSTGRTYYEQYF. The CDR3 coding sequence is TGTGCCAGTAGTACAGGACGGACTTACTACGAGCAGTACTTC. The V gene is TRBV19, the J gene TRBJ2-7; D is perhaps TRBD2 (5 bases). The CDR3 sequence is 14 residues long. With 4 bases removed from V and 3 bases from J, the gap between germline ends came to 13 bases. Germline V gene lookup returns CDR1 LNHDA and CDR2 SQIVND (reference sequence).

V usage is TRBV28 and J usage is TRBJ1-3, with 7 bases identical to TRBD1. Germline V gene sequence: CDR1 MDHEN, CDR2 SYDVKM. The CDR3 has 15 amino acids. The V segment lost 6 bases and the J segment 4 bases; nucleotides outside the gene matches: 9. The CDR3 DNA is TGTGCCAGCAGCTCTACAGGGGAGGCAGGAAACACCATATATTTT. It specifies CASSSTGEAGNTIYF.

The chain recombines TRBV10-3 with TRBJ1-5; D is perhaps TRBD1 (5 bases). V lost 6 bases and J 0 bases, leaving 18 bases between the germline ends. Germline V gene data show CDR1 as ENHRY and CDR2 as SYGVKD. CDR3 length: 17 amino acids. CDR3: CAISQSLGGSSNQPQHF. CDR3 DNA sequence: TGTGCCATCAGCCAAAGCCTCGGGGGTAGTAGCAATCAGCCCCAGCATTTT.

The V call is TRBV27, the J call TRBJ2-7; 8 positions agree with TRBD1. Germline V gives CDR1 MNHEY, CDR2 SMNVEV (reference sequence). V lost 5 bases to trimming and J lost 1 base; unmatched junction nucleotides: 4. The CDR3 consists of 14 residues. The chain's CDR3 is CASSARQGSYEQYF. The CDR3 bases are TGTGCCAGCAGTGCGCGACAGGGGTCCTACGAGCAGTACTTC.

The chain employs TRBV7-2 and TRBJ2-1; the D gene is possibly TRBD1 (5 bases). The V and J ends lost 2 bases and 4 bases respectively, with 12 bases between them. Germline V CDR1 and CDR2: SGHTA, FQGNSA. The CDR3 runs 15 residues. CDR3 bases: TGTGCCAGCAGCTTACAGGGAAGAGGTTACAATGAGCAGTTCTTC. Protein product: CASSLQGRGYNEQFF.

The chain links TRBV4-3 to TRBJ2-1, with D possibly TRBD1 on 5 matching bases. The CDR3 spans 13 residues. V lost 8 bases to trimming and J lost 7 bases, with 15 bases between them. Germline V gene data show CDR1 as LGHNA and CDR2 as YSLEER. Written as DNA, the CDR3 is TGCGCCAGCGCCAGGGCAGAGTCTAATGAGCAGTTCTTC. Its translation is CASARAESNEQFF.

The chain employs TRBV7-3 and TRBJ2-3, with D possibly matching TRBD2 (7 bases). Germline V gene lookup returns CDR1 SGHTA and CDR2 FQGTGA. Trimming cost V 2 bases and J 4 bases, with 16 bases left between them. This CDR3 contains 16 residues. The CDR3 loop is CASSLGGAGLPDTQYF. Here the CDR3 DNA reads TGTGCCAGCAGCTTAGGGGGGGCTGGGCTTCCAGATACGCAGTATTTT.

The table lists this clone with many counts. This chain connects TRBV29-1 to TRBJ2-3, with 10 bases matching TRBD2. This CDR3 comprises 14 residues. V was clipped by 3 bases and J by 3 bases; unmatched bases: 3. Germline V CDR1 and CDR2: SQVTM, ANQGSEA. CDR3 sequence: CSVEPSGRTDTQYF. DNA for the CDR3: TGCAGCGTTGAGCCTAGCGGGAGAACAGATACGCAGTATTTT.

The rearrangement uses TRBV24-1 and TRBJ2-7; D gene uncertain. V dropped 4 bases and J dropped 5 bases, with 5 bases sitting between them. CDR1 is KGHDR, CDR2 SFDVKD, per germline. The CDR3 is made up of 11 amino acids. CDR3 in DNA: TGTGCCACCAGTGACCGGGACGAGCAGTACTTC. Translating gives CATSDRDEQYF.

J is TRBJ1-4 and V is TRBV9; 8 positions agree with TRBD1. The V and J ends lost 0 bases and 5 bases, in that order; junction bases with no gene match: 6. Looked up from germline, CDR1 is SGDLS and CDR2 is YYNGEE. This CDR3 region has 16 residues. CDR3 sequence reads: CASSVAHGQGNEKLFF. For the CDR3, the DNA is TGTGCCAGCAGCGTAGCTCATGGACAGGGAAATGAAAAACTGTTTTTT.

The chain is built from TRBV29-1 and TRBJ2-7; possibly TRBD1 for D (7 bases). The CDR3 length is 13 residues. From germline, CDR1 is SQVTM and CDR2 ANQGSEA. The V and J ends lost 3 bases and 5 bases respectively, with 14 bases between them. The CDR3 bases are TGCAGCGTTGACGGGCAGGGGGGCAACGAGCAGTACTTC. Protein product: CSVDGQGGNEQYF.

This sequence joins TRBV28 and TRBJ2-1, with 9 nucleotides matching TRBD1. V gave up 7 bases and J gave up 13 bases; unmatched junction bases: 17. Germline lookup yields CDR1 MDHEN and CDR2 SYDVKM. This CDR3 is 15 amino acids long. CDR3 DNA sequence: TGTGCCAGCAACCCACTGGGACAGGGCTTCTCCATCCAGTTCTTC. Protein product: CASNPLGQGFSIQFF.

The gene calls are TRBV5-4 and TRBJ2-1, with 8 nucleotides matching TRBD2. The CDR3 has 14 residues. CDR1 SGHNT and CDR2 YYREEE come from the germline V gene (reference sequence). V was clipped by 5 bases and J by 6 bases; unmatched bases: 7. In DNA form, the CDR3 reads TGTGCCAGCAGGGCCGGGACTAGGGTCAATGAGCAGTTCTTC. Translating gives CASRAGTRVNEQFF.

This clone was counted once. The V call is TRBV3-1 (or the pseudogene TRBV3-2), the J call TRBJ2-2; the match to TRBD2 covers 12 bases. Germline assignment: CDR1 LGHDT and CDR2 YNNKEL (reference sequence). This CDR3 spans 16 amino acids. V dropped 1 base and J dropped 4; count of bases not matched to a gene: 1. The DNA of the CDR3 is TGTGCCAGCAGCCAAGGACTAGCGGGAGCCACCGGGGAGCTGTTTTTT. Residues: CASSQGLAGATGELFF.